This T cell receptor (beta chain) came from a study of OX40 agonist ivuxolimab in advanced cancers. Overall study results and limits: Doses of 0.1 to 3.0 mg/kg were accompanied by clonal expansion of CD4+ and CD8+ blood T cells by week 6. Relative to CD4+, CD8+ T cells held more expanded clones on average.

TCRdb's table, derived via immunoSEQ multiplex PCR, lists solely in-frame clones and lacks some. The sample yields 18,000 or so clones, about nine tenths seen once. A word on this clone: Its antigen remains unidentified.

With baseline, cycle 4 day 1, and cycle 7 day 1 as timepoints, blood was sampled. The receptor was derived from an adult with an advanced solid tumor such as melanoma, head and neck, liver or kidney cancer. Specimen: CD4+ or CD8+ T cells sorted from blood, collected in a trial of the OX40 agonist ivuxolimab.

The CDR3 spells CASIPSGTAYEQYF. The CDR3, as DNA: TGTGCCAGCATCCCTAGCGGGACGGCCTACGAGCAGTACTTC. This chain uses TRBV2 with TRBJ2-7; 9 bases agree with TRBD2. The CDR3 runs to 14 residues. The junction had 6 bases not matched to a gene; V was cut back by 7 bases and J by 2 bases. The germline gives CDR1 SNHLY, CDR2 FYNNEI.